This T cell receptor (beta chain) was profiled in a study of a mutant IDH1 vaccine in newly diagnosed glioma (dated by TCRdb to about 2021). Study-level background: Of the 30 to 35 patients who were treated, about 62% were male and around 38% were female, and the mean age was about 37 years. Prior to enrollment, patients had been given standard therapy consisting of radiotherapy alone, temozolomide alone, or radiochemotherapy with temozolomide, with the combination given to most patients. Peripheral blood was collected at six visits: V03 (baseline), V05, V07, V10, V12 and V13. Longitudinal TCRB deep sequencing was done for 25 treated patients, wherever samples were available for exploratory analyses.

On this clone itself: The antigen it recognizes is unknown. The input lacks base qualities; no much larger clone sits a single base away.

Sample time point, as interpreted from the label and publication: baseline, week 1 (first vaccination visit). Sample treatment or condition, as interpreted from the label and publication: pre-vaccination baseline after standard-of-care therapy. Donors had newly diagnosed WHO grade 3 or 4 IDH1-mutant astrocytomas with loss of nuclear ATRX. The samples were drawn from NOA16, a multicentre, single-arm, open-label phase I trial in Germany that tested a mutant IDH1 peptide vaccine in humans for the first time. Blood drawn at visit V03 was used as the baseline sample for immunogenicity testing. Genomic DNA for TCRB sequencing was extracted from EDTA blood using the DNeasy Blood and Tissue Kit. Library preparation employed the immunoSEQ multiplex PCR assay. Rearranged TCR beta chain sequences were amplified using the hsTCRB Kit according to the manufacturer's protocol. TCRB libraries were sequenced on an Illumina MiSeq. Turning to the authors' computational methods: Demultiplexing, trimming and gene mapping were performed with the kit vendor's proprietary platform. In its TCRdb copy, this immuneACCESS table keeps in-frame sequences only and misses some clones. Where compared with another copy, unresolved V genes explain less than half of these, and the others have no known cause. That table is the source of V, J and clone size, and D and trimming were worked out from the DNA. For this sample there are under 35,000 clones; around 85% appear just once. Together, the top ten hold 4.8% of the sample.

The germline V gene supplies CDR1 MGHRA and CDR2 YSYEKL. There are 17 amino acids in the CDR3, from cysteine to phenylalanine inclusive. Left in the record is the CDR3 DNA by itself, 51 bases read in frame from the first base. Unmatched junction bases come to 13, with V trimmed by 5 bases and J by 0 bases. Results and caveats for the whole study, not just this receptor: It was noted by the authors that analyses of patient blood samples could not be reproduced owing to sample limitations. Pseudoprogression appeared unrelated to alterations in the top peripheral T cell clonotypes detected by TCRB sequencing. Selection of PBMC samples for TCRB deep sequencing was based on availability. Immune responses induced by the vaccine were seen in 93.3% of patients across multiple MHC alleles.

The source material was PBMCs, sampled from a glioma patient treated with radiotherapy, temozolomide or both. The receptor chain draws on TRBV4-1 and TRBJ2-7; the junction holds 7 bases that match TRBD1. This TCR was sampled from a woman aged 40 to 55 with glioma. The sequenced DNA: TGCGCCAGCAGCTCGAGCGAGTCCAGGGGGTTCTCCTACGAGCAGTACTTC. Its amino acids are CASSSSESRGFSYEQYF.